The rows below give T cell receptor beta chains drawn from one sample of a study of blood T cell repertoires in COVID-19. Assay: immunoSEQ multiplex PCR; the TCRdb copy retains only in-frame clones and omits some. The data show approximately 56,000 clones, nearly 90% seen once. Sequences were obtained from peripheral blood. Receptors were obtained from a woman aged 60-70 years with COVID-19, enrolled during active disease. CDR3s include the opening cysteine and the closing phenylalanine or tryptophan. The order of the fields is V gene, J gene, D gene, CDR3 length, CDR3 protein. The D gene is left open where the match is weak.

v_call: TRBV4-2
j_call: TRBJ2-3
d_call: TRBD1
cdr3_length: 16
cdr3_aa: CASSHDRGPVADTQYF

v_call: TRBV19
j_call: TRBJ2-1
d_call: TRBD2
cdr3_length: 14
cdr3_aa: CASIGRGGRNEQFF

v_call: TRBV19
j_call: TRBJ2-1
d_call: TRBD2
cdr3_length: 20
cdr3_aa: CASSIDPLAGGALEYNEQFF

v_call: TRBV18
j_call: TRBJ2-7
d_call: NA
cdr3_length: 15
cdr3_aa: CASSPRETSSYEQYF

v_call: TRBV27
j_call: TRBJ1-6
d_call: NA
cdr3_length: 12
cdr3_aa: CASSLNGGPLHF

v_call: TRBV6-5
j_call: TRBJ1-6
d_call: NA
cdr3_length: 14
cdr3_aa: CASRRQAATTPLHF

v_call: TRBV7-6
j_call: TRBJ1-1
d_call: NA
cdr3_length: 13
cdr3_aa: CASSLASVTEAFF

v_call: TRBV4-3
j_call: TRBJ2-1
d_call: TRBD2
cdr3_length: 19
cdr3_aa: CASSPQLAGRLSSYNEQFF

v_call: TRBV7-2
j_call: TRBJ2-5
d_call: TRBD1
cdr3_length: 14
cdr3_aa: CASSLGQGLETQYF

v_call: TRBV7-8
j_call: TRBJ2-3
d_call: TRBD2
cdr3_length: 16
cdr3_aa: CASSYRLAPAGDTQYF

v_call: TRBV5-1
j_call: TRBJ2-7
d_call: NA
cdr3_length: 14
cdr3_aa: CASSSRTDLYEQYF

v_call: TRBV7-8
j_call: TRBJ1-5
d_call: NA
cdr3_length: 15
cdr3_aa: CASSTRGGRNQPQHF

v_call: TRBV5-1
j_call: TRBJ2-7
d_call: TRBD2
cdr3_length: 15
cdr3_aa: CASSLVAGAYYEQYF

v_call: TRBV27
j_call: TRBJ2-1
d_call: TRBD2
cdr3_length: 15
cdr3_aa: CASTLAGASNNEQFF

v_call: TRBV2
j_call: TRBJ2-1
d_call: TRBD2
cdr3_length: 13
cdr3_aa: CASRASPGGEQFF

v_call: TRBV4-1
j_call: TRBJ1-4
d_call: NA
cdr3_length: 15
cdr3_aa: CASSQGRDLREKLFF

v_call: TRBV4-3
j_call: TRBJ1-1
d_call: NA
cdr3_length: 15
cdr3_aa: CASSQEGDSGTEAFF

v_call: TRBV7-9
j_call: TRBJ2-7
d_call: TRBD2
cdr3_length: 12
cdr3_aa: CASSPGGEKQYF

v_call: TRBV19
j_call: TRBJ1-5
d_call: NA
cdr3_length: 15
cdr3_aa: CASSIPRGSNQPQHF

v_call: TRBV11-3
j_call: TRBJ2-1
d_call: TRBD2
cdr3_length: 19
cdr3_aa: CASSSPPTSGGASYNEQFF

v_call: TRBV19
j_call: TRBJ1-1
d_call: NA
cdr3_length: 14
cdr3_aa: CASSISLPNTEAFF

v_call: TRBV7-2
j_call: TRBJ1-2
d_call: NA
cdr3_length: 12
cdr3_aa: CASSFPTGGYTF